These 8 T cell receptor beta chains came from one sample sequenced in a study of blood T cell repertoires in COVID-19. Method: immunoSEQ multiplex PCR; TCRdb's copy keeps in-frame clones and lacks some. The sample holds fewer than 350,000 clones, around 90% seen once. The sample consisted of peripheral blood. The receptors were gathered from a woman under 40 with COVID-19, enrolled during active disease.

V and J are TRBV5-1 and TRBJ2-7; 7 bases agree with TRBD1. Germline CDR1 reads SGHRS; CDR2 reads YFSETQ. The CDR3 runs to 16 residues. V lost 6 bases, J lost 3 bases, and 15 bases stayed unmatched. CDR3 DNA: TGCGCCAGCATCACAAAAAAAGGGACAGCGGACTACGAGCAGTACTTC. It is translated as CASITKKGTADYEQYF. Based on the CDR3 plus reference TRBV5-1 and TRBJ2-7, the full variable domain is KAGVTQTPRYLIKTRGQQVTLSCSPISGHRSVSWYQQTPGQGLQFLFEYFSETQRNKGNFPGRFSGRQFSNSRSEMNVSTLELGDSALYLCASITKKGTADYEQYFGPGTRLTVT.

The CDR3 DNA reads as TGTGCCAGCAGCCAAAGCGGTTCCGCTAATGAAAAACTGTTTTTT. It codes for CASSQSGSANEKLFF. The chain has TRBV7-8 and TRBJ1-4; no reliable D call. The length of the CDR3 is 15 residues. The germline CDR1 and CDR2 sequences are SGHVS and FQNEAQ. Trimming stripped 5 bases from V and 3 bases from J, with 13 bases between.

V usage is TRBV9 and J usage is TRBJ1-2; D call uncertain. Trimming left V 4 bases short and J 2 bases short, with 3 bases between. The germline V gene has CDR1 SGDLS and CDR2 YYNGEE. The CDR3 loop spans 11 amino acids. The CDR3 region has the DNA TGTGCCAGCAGCAGCAACTATGGCTACACCTTC. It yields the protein CASSSNYGYTF.

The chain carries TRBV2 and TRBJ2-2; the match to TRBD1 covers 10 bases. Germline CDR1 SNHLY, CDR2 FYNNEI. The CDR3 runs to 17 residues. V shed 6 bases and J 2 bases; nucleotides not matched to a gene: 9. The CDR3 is CASRGQGMGVNTGELFF. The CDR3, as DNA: TGTGCCAGCAGGGGACAGGGGATGGGGGTTAACACCGGGGAGCTGTTTTTT.

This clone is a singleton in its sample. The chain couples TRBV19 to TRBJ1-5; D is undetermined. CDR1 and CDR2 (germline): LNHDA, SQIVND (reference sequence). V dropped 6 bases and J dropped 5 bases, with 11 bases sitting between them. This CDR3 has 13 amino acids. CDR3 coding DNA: TGTGCCAGTAGCCTTGAGGGCCATCAGCCCCAGCATTTT. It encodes CASSLEGHQPQHF.

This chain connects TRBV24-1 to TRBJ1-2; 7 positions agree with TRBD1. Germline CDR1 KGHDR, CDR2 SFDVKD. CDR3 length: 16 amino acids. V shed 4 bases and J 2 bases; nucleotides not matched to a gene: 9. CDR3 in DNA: TGTGCCACCAGTGAACCTGACAGGGATGGGAACTATGGCTACACCTTC. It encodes CATSEPDRDGNYGYTF.

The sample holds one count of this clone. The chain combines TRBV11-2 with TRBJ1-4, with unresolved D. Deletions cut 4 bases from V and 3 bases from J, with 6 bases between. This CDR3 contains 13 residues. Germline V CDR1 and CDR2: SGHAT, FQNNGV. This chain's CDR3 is CASSYQANEKLFF. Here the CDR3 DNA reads TGTGCCAGCAGCTACCAGGCTAATGAAAAACTGTTTTTT. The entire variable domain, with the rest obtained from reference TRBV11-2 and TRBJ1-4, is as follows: EAGVAQSPRYKIIEKRQSVAFWCNPISGHATLYWYQQILGQGPKLLIQFQNNGVVDDSQLPKDRFSAERLKGVDSTLKIQPAKLEDSAVYLCASSYQANEKLFFGSGTQLSVL.

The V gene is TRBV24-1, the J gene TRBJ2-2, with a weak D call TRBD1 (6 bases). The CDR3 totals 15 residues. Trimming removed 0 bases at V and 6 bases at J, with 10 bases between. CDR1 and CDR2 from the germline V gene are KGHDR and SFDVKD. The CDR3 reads CATSDLYRAAGELFF. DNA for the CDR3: TGTGCCACCAGTGATTTGTACAGGGCGGCCGGGGAGCTGTTTTTT.